Shown below are 8 T cell receptor beta chains from a single sample sequenced in a study of response to subunit inactivated influenza vaccine. TCRdb reanalysed the RT-PCR reads using MiXCR and keeps one entry per CDR3 protein. In the table there are hundreds of thousands of distinct CDR3 sequences, approximately 7.7% of which are singletons. The source was PBMCs from blood, collected less than 30 months after vaccination. Receptors originate from a man between 50 and 70 years old who received an inactivated influenza vaccine.

This clonotype was counted between two and nine times. This chain joins TRBV20-1 and TRBJ2-5; 7 nucleotides align to TRBD2. The germline V gene encodes CDR1 DFQATT and CDR2 SNEGSKA (reference sequence). This CDR3 comprises 15 residues. V trimming: 0 bases; J trimming: 1 base; junction bases outside the gene matches: 5. The CDR3 coding sequence is TGCAGTGCTAGAGATGGCGGGAGCACCCAAGAGACCCAGTACTTC. Amino acids: CSARDGGSTQETQYF.

This clonotype has more than one count but fewer than ten. The chain links TRBV12-3 or TRBV12-4 to TRBJ2-7; 7 nucleotides agree with TRBD2. CDR3 length equals 14 residues. V lost 6 bases, J lost 5 bases, and 10 bases stayed unmatched. CDR3 DNA: TGTGCCAGCAGCCCGGGACTAACGCTGGACGAGCAGTACTTC. Amino acid sequence: CASSPGLTLDEQYF.

The chain combines TRBV2 with TRBJ2-5, with D possibly TRBD1 on 5 matching bases. The germline gives CDR1 SNHLY, CDR2 FYNNEI. V lost 3 bases to trimming and J lost 5 bases, with 13 bases between them. The CDR3 loop spans 14 amino acids. CDR3: CASSEQGEWETQYF. CDR3 in DNA: TGTGCCAGCAGTGAGCAGGGCGAGTGGGAGACCCAGTACTTC.

This clonotype was seen at least ten times. This chain links TRBV10-3 with TRBJ1-1; a possible D gene is TRBD1 (5 bases). This CDR3 contains 14 residues. V lost 3 bases and J 4 bases, leaving 12 bases between the germline ends. The V gene's germline CDR1 is ENHRY and CDR2 SYGVKD. CDR3 sequence reads: CAISDGARGTEAFF. CDR3 DNA: TGTGCCATCAGTGACGGGGCACGCGGCACTGAAGCTTTCTTT.

The J gene is TRBJ2-7, the V gene TRBV5-1, with a weak D call TRBD2 (6 bases). This CDR3 region has 13 residues. Germline V CDR1 and CDR2: SGHRS, YFSETQ. The ends were cut back, 4 bases at V and 7 bases at J, with 15 bases in the middle. The DNA of the CDR3 is TGCGCCAGCAGCCCCGGGGGTTCTCGGGAGCAGTACTTC. This sequence encodes CASSPGGSREQYF.

The rearrangement links TRBV6-2 or TRBV6-3 to TRBJ2-7; D is undetermined. Trimming removed 0 bases from V and 10 bases from J, with 13 bases in between. The CDR3 extends over 13 amino acids. Germline-derived CDR1 and CDR2 are MNHEY and SVGEGT. The CDR3 DNA reads TGTGCCAGCAGTTACTCCACCAGAACGGGTCAGTACTTC. It yields the protein CASSYSTRTGQYF.

This clonotype was seen many times. J is TRBJ1-1 and V is TRBV12-3 or TRBV12-4, with no clear D. This CDR3 spans 14 amino acids. Trimming removed 3 bases from V and 2 bases from J, with 10 bases in between. CDR3 in DNA: TGTGCCAGCAGTTTCGCCCGACAAAACACTGAAGCTTTCTTT. Amino acid sequence: CASSFARQNTEAFF.

The gene calls are TRBV5-1 and TRBJ2-5; D is possibly TRBD2 (6 bases). The CDR3 has 17 residues. Trimming removed 6 bases at V and 5 bases at J, with 26 bases between. CDR1 is SGHRS, CDR2 YFSETQ, per germline. As DNA, the CDR3 is TGCGCCAGCAAGGGGTTAGGGCTAGCGCCTGGAGGGGAGACCCAGTACTTC. Amino acids: CASKGLGLAPGGETQYF.